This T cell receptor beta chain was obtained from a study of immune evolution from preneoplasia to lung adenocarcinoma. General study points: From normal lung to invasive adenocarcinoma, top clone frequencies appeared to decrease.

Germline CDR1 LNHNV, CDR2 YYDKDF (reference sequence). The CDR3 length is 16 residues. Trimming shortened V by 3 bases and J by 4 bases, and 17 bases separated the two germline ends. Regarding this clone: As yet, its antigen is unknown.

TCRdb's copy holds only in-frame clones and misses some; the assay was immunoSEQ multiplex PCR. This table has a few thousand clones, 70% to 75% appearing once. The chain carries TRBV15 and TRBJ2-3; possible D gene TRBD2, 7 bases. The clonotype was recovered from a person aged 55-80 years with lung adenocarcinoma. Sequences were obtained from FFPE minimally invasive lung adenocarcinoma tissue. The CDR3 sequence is CATSSALGGPPDTQYF. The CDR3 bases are TGTGCCACCAGCAGTGCCTTGGGGGGGCCTCCAGATACGCAGTATTTT.